These 27 T cell receptor beta chains originate from one sample sequenced in a study of early T cells in non-severe SARS-CoV-2 infection. TCRdb redid the calling of the 5' RACE reads with MiXCR, one entry per CDR3 protein. This table has about 80,000 distinct CDR3 sequences, approximately 12% appearing once. The sequencing input was whole blood. These TCRs come from an adult who was a healthcare worker with PCR-confirmed SARS-CoV-2 infection or an uninfected control (not recorded which).

This clonotype was counted ten times or more. The CDR3 DNA is TGTGCCAGCAGTGAAACTGGGCAGGACACAACACTCCACGAGCAGTACTTC. Amino acid sequence: CASSETGQDTTLHEQYF. V usage is TRBV2 and J usage is TRBJ2-7, with a possible D match to TRBD1 (5 bases). V was pared by 2 bases and J by 5 bases, with 22 bases between. The CDR3 loop spans 17 amino acids. Germline V gene sequence: CDR1 SNHLY, CDR2 FYNNEI. The full variable domain, with the rest looked up from reference TRBV2 and TRBJ2-7, is EPEVTQTPSHQVTQMGQEVILRCVPISNHLYFYWYRQILGQKVEFLVSFYNNEISEKSEIFDDQFSVERPDGSNFTLKIRSTKLEDSAMYFCASSETGQDTTLHEQYFGPGTRLTVT.

The chain recombines TRBV20-1 with TRBJ1-2, with D uncertain. The CDR3 covers 12 residues. Trimming cost V 5 bases and J 0 bases, with 7 bases left between them. Germline V gives CDR1 DFQATT, CDR2 SNEGSKA (reference sequence). DNA for the CDR3: TGCAGTGCTGGAGGAGCTAACTATGGCTACACCTTC. This sequence encodes CSAGGANYGYTF.

The rearrangement links TRBV2 to TRBJ1-1; 8 bases are shared with TRBD1. CDR3 size: 14 residues. Germline lookup yields CDR1 SNHLY and CDR2 FYNNEI. J lost 4 bases, V lost 4 bases, and 5 bases had no gene match. The CDR3 reads CASSGAGGGTEAFF. As DNA, the CDR3 is TGTGCCAGCAGTGGAGCAGGGGGCGGCACTGAAGCTTTCTTT. Together with reference TRBV2 and TRBJ1-1, the CDR3 gives the full variable domain: EPEVTQTPSHQVTQMGQEVILRCVPISNHLYFYWYRQILGQKVEFLVSFYNNEISEKSEIFDDQFSVERPDGSNFTLKIRSTKLEDSAMYFCASSGAGGGTEAFFGQGTRLTVV.

This clonotype was observed at least ten times. The chain has TRBV10-3 and TRBJ2-7; 8 bases fit TRBD2. Trimming cost V 0 bases and J 2 bases; bases outside gene matches: 6. The CDR3 is 16 amino acids. In germline, CDR1 is ENHRY, CDR2 SYGVKD. CDR3 nucleotides: TGTGCCATCAGTGAGTCGGGCGGGAGGTTTGCCTACGAGCAGTACTTC. The encoded protein is CAISESGGRFAYEQYF.

The sample holds a few counts of this clonotype. The rearrangement links TRBV20-1 to TRBJ1-6; D not certain. The CDR3 sequence is 15 residues long. The V end lost 4 bases, the J end lost 0 bases, and 10 bases lay between the germline ends. The germline gives CDR1 DFQATT, CDR2 SNEGSKA (reference sequence). In DNA form, the CDR3 reads TGCAGTGCTATAAGGGCGAGCTCCTATAATTCACCCCTCCACTTT. This codes for CSAIRASSYNSPLHF.

This clonotype was seen a few times. This chain joins TRBV7-8 and TRBJ2-3; 11 bases match TRBD2. With 0 bases clipped from V and 4 bases from J, the junction kept 0 bases outside the gene matches. CDR1 SGHVS and CDR2 FQNEAQ come from the germline V gene. The length of the CDR3 is 15 residues. The CDR3 region is CASSLAGLAADTQYF. In DNA, the CDR3 is TGTGCCAGCAGCTTAGCGGGACTAGCGGCAGATACGCAGTATTTT.

The J gene is TRBJ2-3, the V gene TRBV29-1, with 8 positions matching TRBD2. The CDR3 length is 15 residues. Germline V gives CDR1 SQVTM, CDR2 ANQGSEA. DNA for the CDR3: TGCAGTACCCGAGAGGTAGCGGGGTACAGTGATACGCAGTATTTT. This sequence encodes CSTREVAGYSDTQYF.

This clonotype has at least ten counts. The rearrangement uses TRBV19 and TRBJ2-1, with a tentative D call TRBD2 (6 bases). This CDR3 spans 12 amino acids. Germline CDR1 reads LNHDA; CDR2 reads SQIVND (reference sequence). V gave up 6 bases and J gave up 7 bases, with 10 bases separating them. The CDR3 here is CASRGTQNEQFF. CDR3 bases: TGTGCCAGTAGGGGGACTCAGAATGAGCAGTTCTTC.

The J gene is TRBJ2-7, the V gene TRBV7-3; 10 nucleotides agree with TRBD1. Trimming removed 4 bases from V and 4 bases from J; junction bases left unmatched: 7. The CDR3 covers 15 residues. CDR1 is SGHTA, CDR2 FQGTGA, per germline. This CDR3 reads CASSSQPGQGYEQYF. The CDR3 region has the DNA TGTGCCAGCAGCTCGCAACCGGGACAGGGGTACGAGCAGTACTTC.

The rearrangement uses TRBV20-1 and TRBJ2-1, with 13 nucleotides matching TRBD2. CDR1 and CDR2 from the germline V gene are DFQATT and SNEGSKA (reference sequence). V lost 5 bases, J lost 7 bases, and 8 bases stayed unmatched. CDR3 length: 15 residues. This CDR3 reads CSAELAGGPVNEQFF. In DNA, the CDR3 is TGCAGTGCTGAACTAGCGGGAGGGCCGGTGAATGAGCAGTTCTTC.

J is TRBJ2-5 and V is TRBV5-1; weak D call: TRBD2 (6 bases). V shed 0 bases and J shed 4 bases, with 13 bases lying between them. This CDR3 contains 15 residues. In germline, CDR1 is SGHRS, CDR2 YFSETQ. The CDR3 DNA follows: TGCGCCAGCAGCTTGGCCAACGGGGGAGGAGAGACCCAGTACTTC. This sequence encodes CASSLANGGGETQYF.

This clonotype has just a few counts. The chain has TRBV7-3 and TRBJ1-6; D ambiguous. This CDR3 contains 16 residues. V lost 5 bases, J lost 3 bases, and 14 bases lay in between. Germline V gene lookup returns CDR1 SGHTA and CDR2 FQGTGA. As DNA, the CDR3 is TGTGCCAGCAGCCCGGACGGTGCGGGCTATAATTCACCCCTCCACTTT. This translates into CASSPDGAGYNSPLHF. Looking up the rest from reference TRBV7-3 and TRBJ1-6 gives the full variable domain: GAGVSQTPSNKVTEKGKYVELRCDPISGHTALYWYRQSLGQGPEFLIYFQGTGAADDSGLPNDRFFAVRPEGSVSTLKIQRTERGDSAVYLCASSPDGAGYNSPLHFGNGTRLTVT.

The chain is built from TRBV7-3 and TRBJ2-2, with D possibly being TRBD1 or TRBD2 (5 bases each). With 4 bases removed from V and 5 bases from J, the gap between germline ends came to 14 bases. Per the germline V gene, CDR1 is SGHTA and CDR2 is FQGTGA. CDR3 length: 15 residues. CDR3 sequence (DNA): TGTGCCAGCAGCTCCTCGGGACGGCAAACCGGGGAGCTGTTTTTT. It specifies CASSSSGRQTGELFF. Together with reference TRBV7-3 and TRBJ2-2, the CDR3 gives the full variable domain: GAGVSQTPSNKVTEKGKYVELRCDPISGHTALYWYRQSLGQGPEFLIYFQGTGAADDSGLPNDRFFAVRPEGSVSTLKIQRTERGDSAVYLCASSSSGRQTGELFFGEGSRLTVL.

In this sample, this clonotype turned up a few times. V usage is TRBV3-1 and J usage is TRBJ2-3; D is unresolved. V gave up 2 bases and J gave up 5 bases, with 5 bases separating them. Germline CDR1 LGHDT, CDR2 YNNKEL (reference sequence). CDR3 length: 12 amino acids. CDR3 sequence: CASSQRQDTQYF. In DNA form, the CDR3 reads TGTGCCAGCAGCCAACGACAAGATACGCAGTATTTT.

In its sample, this clonotype was seen a few times. The chain employs TRBV19 and TRBJ2-7; TRBD2 matches at 10 bases. There are 14 residues in the CDR3. Germline lookup yields CDR1 LNHDA and CDR2 SQIVND (reference sequence). With V trimmed by 2 bases and J by 5 bases, 3 bases remained unmatched. CDR3 protein: CASSISGLADEQYF. CDR3 sequence (DNA): TGTGCCAGTAGTATATCCGGACTAGCGGACGAGCAGTACTTC.

V is TRBV21-1 and J is TRBJ2-3. TRBV21-1 is assigned pseudogene status. This CDR3 has 13 residues. The CDR3 region has the DNA TGTGCCAGCAGCAAAGATAGCCTAGGGACGCAGTATTTT. It yields the protein CASSKDSLGTQYF.

V gene TRBV5-1 combines with J gene TRBJ2-1; D possibly matches TRBD1 or TRBD2 (5 bases each). The germline V and J ends were trimmed by 4 bases and 14 bases, with 16 bases remaining between them. The germline CDR1 and CDR2 sequences are SGHRS and YFSETQ. CDR3 length equals 12 residues. CDR3 sequence: CASSPNRDGKFF. The CDR3 DNA sequence: TGCGCCAGCAGCCCCAACCGGGACGGGAAGTTCTTC. Variable domain in full (rest from reference TRBV5-1 and TRBJ2-1): KAGVTQTPRYLIKTRGQQVTLSCSPISGHRSVSWYQQTPGQGLQFLFEYFSETQRNKGNFPGRFSGRQFSNSRSEMNVSTLELGDSALYLCASSPNRDGKFFGPGTRLTVL.

Relative to its sample, this clonotype is medium-sized. This chain links TRBV28 with TRBJ2-1; 8 bases match TRBD2. V dropped 3 bases and J dropped 7; count of bases not matched to a gene: 5. CDR1 MDHEN and CDR2 SYDVKM come from the germline V gene. This CDR3 is built from 14 residues. The CDR3 DNA sequence: TGTGCCAGCAGTTTTGCGGGAGGTGGTAATGAGCAGTTCTTC. Its translation: CASSFAGGGNEQFF.

This chain uses TRBV29-1 with TRBJ2-1; D is perhaps TRBD2 (6 bases). CDR1 SQVTM and CDR2 ANQGSEA come from the germline V gene. Trimming left V 0 bases short and J 5 bases short, with 8 bases between. The CDR3 has 13 residues. CDR3: CSVEESGDNEQFF. The CDR3 nucleotides are TGCAGCGTTGAAGAATCGGGGGACAATGAGCAGTTCTTC.

Many counts were recorded for this clonotype. The chain couples TRBV7-9 to TRBJ2-5; TRBD1 or TRBD2 may be the D gene (6 bases each). Germline CDR1 and CDR2: SEHNR and FQNEAQ (reference sequence). Trimming removed 5 bases at V and 1 base at J, with 14 bases between. This CDR3 is 15 amino acids long. CDR3 in DNA: TGTGCCAGCAGCCGCGGTTCGGGGGCCCAAGAGACCCAGTACTTC. Translating gives CASSRGSGAQETQYF. The complete variable domain, with remaining parts taken from reference TRBV7-9 and TRBJ2-5, reads DTGVSQNPRHKITKRGQNVTFRCDPISEHNRLYWYRQTLGQGPEFLTYFQNEAQLEKSRLLSDRFSAERPKGSFSTLEIQRTEQGDSAMYLCASSRGSGAQETQYFGPGTRLLVL.

This clonotype was found many times. The V and J genes are TRBV10-3 and TRBJ2-7, with 11 bases lining up with TRBD1. The germline V gene has CDR1 ENHRY and CDR2 SYGVKD. The CDR3 is 15 amino acids. Trimming at V came to 5 bases and at J to 2 bases, leaving 5 bases not matched to a gene. The CDR3 sequence: CAISTEDRGPYEQYF. In DNA form, the CDR3 reads TGTGCCATCAGTACCGAGGACAGGGGGCCCTACGAGCAGTACTTC.

The genes are TRBV5-8 and TRBJ2-3; 14 bases are shared with TRBD2. CDR3 length equals 15 residues. Per germline, CDR1 SGHTS and CDR2 YDEGEE. The ends lost 5 bases at V and 4 bases at J; junction bases unmatched: 3. The CDR3 region has the DNA TGTGCCAGCAGTGGGACTAGCGGGAGTTCAGATACGCAGTATTTT. This codes for CASSGTSGSSDTQYF.

This clonotype has a count of ten or more. This chain joins TRBV28 and TRBJ2-7; D is unclear. The CDR3 has 15 amino acids. The V gene lost 5 bases and the J gene lost 5 bases, with 19 bases spanning the gap. CDR1 is MDHEN, CDR2 SYDVKM, per germline. CDR3 nucleotides: TGTGCCAGCAGTCATCCCCCTATGGGGATACACGAGCAGTACTTC. Translating it yields CASSHPPMGIHEQYF. The full variable domain, its missing parts supplied by reference TRBV28 and TRBJ2-7, is DVKVTQSSRYLVKRTGEKVFLECVQDMDHENMFWYRQDPGLGLRLIYFSYDVKMKEKGDIPEGYSVSREKKERFSLILESASTNQTSMYLCASSHPPMGIHEQYFGPGTRLTVT.

This chain joins TRBV20-1 and TRBJ1-2; D gene unclear. CDR1 DFQATT and CDR2 SNEGSKA come from the germline V gene (reference sequence). This CDR3 spans 16 amino acids. V lost 6 bases and J lost 5, with 25 bases in between. CDR3 loop: CSANPQRVTGVYGYTF. CDR3 bases: TGCAGTGCAAACCCCCAACGGGTCACCGGGGTATATGGCTACACCTTC.

The V call is TRBV29-1, the J call TRBJ2-3; D not certain. Per the germline V gene, CDR1 is SQVTM and CDR2 is ANQGSEA. The CDR3 extends over 11 amino acids. V was pared by 6 bases and J by 1 base, with 5 bases between. The CDR3 sequence is CSVSGTDTQYF. The CDR3 DNA sequence: TGCAGCGTCTCCGGCACAGATACGCAGTATTTT.

This clonotype appeared a few times. The V and J genes are TRBV28 and TRBJ2-7, with a possible D match to TRBD2 (6 bases). Trimming removed 3 bases from V and 0 bases from J, with 9 bases in between. CDR1 is MDHEN and CDR2 is SYDVKM in the germline V gene. The CDR3 totals 14 residues. Here the CDR3 reads CASSFKDYSYEQYF. The DNA of the CDR3 is TGTGCCAGCAGTTTTAAGGACTACTCCTACGAGCAGTACTTC.

The chain uses TRBV7-2 and TRBJ2-7; 13 nucleotides line up with TRBD2. V lost 4 bases to trimming and J lost 4 bases; unmatched junction nucleotides: 4. Germline values: CDR1 SGHTA, CDR2 FQGNSA. The CDR3 is 15 amino acids. The CDR3 DNA sequence: TGTGCCAGCAGCTCCACTAGCGGGAGGGTGTACGAGCAGTACTTC. This encodes CASSSTSGRVYEQYF.